These 20 T cell receptor beta chains came from one sample sequenced in a study of siplizumab effects on memory and regulatory T cells. Measured with immunoSEQ multiplex PCR; TCRdb has only the in-frame clones, and not every one. Of over 85,000 clones in the sample, roughly 92% were seen once. Sample: CD4+ T cells sorted from blood. These receptor sequences come from a human donor in good health.

The V call is TRBV29-1, the J call TRBJ2-7; D may be TRBD1 (5 bases). Trimming shortened V by 4 bases and J by 0 bases, and 13 bases separated the two germline ends. The CDR3 totals 14 residues. Germline values: CDR1 SQVTM, CDR2 ANQGSEA. This CDR3 reads CSVGWGGYSYEQYF. The CDR3 DNA sequence: TGCAGCGTTGGCTGGGGCGGTTACTCCTACGAGCAGTACTTC.

V is TRBV5-6 and J is TRBJ2-7; D not resolved. The ends were cut back, 4 bases at V and 2 bases at J, with 10 bases in the middle. Per germline, CDR1 SGHDT and CDR2 YYEEEE. The CDR3 is 13 amino acids. CDR3 bases: TGTGCCAGCAGCGGAACCCAACCCTACGAGCAGTACTTC. It encodes CASSGTQPYEQYF.

V gene TRBV19 combines with J gene TRBJ2-3; TRBD2 is a possible D gene (6 bases). This CDR3 comprises 15 residues. Trimming shortened V by 3 bases and J by 11 bases, and 21 bases separated the two germline ends. Germline V gene sequence: CDR1 LNHDA, CDR2 SQIVND (reference sequence). The CDR3 loop reads CASSMRGGLEGMQYF. CDR3 sequence (DNA): TGTGCCAGTAGTATGAGGGGAGGCCTAGAAGGTATGCAGTATTTT.

This clone occurred once. The chain carries TRBV9 and TRBJ2-7; D call uncertain. V was trimmed by 0 bases and J by 2 bases, leaving 9 bases between them. This CDR3 comprises 14 residues. Germline CDR1 SGDLS, CDR2 YYNGEE. The CDR3 here is CASSVASTAYEQYF. Written as DNA, the CDR3 is TGTGCCAGCAGCGTAGCGAGCACGGCCTACGAGCAGTACTTC.

The chain recombines TRBV18 with TRBJ1-1; D remains unclear. Germline loops: CDR1 KGHSH, CDR2 LQKENI. The V end was cut by 9 bases, the J end by 3 bases, with 14 bases between. This CDR3 has 13 amino acids. CDR3 residues: CASRKGWDTEAFF. CDR3 coding DNA: TGTGCCAGTAGGAAGGGTTGGGACACTGAAGCTTTCTTT.

J is TRBJ2-5 and V is TRBV7-9, with D unclear. Germline CDR1 and CDR2: SEHNR and FQNEAQ (reference sequence). The CDR3 has 13 amino acids. Trimming removed 2 bases at V and 1 base at J, with 5 bases between. The CDR3 loop reads CASSLRAQETQYF. In DNA form, the CDR3 reads TGTGCCAGCAGCTTACGGGCCCAAGAGACCCAGTACTTC. The full variable domain, in which reference TRBV7-9 and TRBJ2-5 provide the parts outside the CDR3, is DTGVSQNPRHKITKRGQNVTFRCDPISEHNRLYWYRQTLGQGPEFLTYFQNEAQLEKSRLLSDRFSAERPKGSFSTLEIQRTEQGDSAMYLCASSLRAQETQYFGPGTRLLVL.

This chain connects TRBV5-8 to TRBJ2-7; D is undetermined. Per the germline V gene, CDR1 is SGHTS and CDR2 is YDEGEE. V was shortened by 6 bases and J by 0 bases, with 16 bases between the two germline ends. The CDR3 has 15 residues. Here the CDR3 DNA reads TGTGCCAGCACCCTCCACCCGGTCCTCTCCTACGAGCAGTACTTC. This encodes CASTLHPVLSYEQYF.

V is TRBV15 and J is TRBJ2-1; 8 positions agree with TRBD2. The V gene end was trimmed by 3 bases and the J gene end by 0 bases; junction bases not matched to a gene: 7. Germline V gene lookup returns CDR1 LNHNV and CDR2 YYDKDF (reference sequence). CDR3 length: 17 residues. The CDR3 spells CATSSPGGGYSYNEQFF. The CDR3 DNA sequence: TGTGCCACCAGCAGCCCGGGGGGGGGCTACTCCTACAATGAGCAGTTCTTC.

This chain joins TRBV5-1 and TRBJ2-3; D not resolved. V was cut by 0 bases and J by 0 bases, with 5 bases left in between. Looked up from germline, CDR1 is SGHRS and CDR2 is YFSETQ. This CDR3 is 14 amino acids long. The CDR3, as DNA: TGCGCCAGCAGCTTGGTTACTAGCACAGATACGCAGTATTTT. Encoded protein: CASSLVTSTDTQYF.

This rearrangement joins TRBV14 to TRBJ2-2; D call uncertain. The V gene lost 6 bases and the J gene lost 7 bases, with 6 bases spanning the gap. Germline V gene data show CDR1 as SGHDN and CDR2 as FVKESK. The length of the CDR3 is 11 residues. CDR3 region: CASRGGGELFF. In DNA, the CDR3 is TGTGCCAGCAGAGGTGGCGGGGAGCTGTTTTTT.

This rearrangement joins TRBV6-5 to TRBJ2-5; D is unresolved. The CDR3 contains 12 residues. The germline V and J ends were trimmed by 6 bases and 7 bases, with 12 bases remaining between them. Looked up from germline, CDR1 is MNHEY and CDR2 is SVGAGI. CDR3 residues: CASRVSLGTQYF. In nucleotides, the CDR3 is TGTGCCAGCAGGGTATCCTTGGGGACCCAGTACTTC.

CDR3 residues: CASSLFQPLGITGELFF. In DNA, the CDR3 is TGTGCCAGCAGCTTATTTCAGCCCTTGGGTATCACCGGGGAGCTGTTTTTT. The chain uses TRBV7-6 and TRBJ2-2; D unresolved. CDR3 size: 17 residues. The germline gives CDR1 SGHVS, CDR2 FNYEAQ. The V gene lost 2 bases and the J gene lost 4 bases, with 17 bases spanning the gap.

This chain connects TRBV6-1 to TRBJ1-3; unclear D gene. Germline V gene lookup returns CDR1 MNHNS and CDR2 SASEGT. V was pared by 2 bases and J by 4 bases, with 6 bases between. The CDR3 length is 13 residues. The CDR3 spells CASSERVGNTIYF. CDR3 nucleotides: TGTGCCAGCAGTGAACGGGTAGGAAACACCATATATTTT.

The rearrangement joins TRBV6-1 to TRBJ1-2; TRBD1 matches 7 bases. V lost 4 bases and J lost 8; bases outside the gene matches: 7. Per germline, CDR1 MNHNS and CDR2 SASEGT. This CDR3 contains 13 residues. CDR3 residues: CASSGQGLYGYTF. CDR3 sequence (DNA): TGTGCCAGCAGTGGACAGGGCTTATACGGCTACACCTTC.

This chain connects TRBV10-3 to TRBJ1-5; the D gene is possibly TRBD1 (5 bases). CDR3 length: 15 amino acids. Trimming shortened V by 6 bases and J by 3 bases, and 15 bases separated the two germline ends. Per germline, CDR1 ENHRY and CDR2 SYGVKD. The CDR3 spells CAIRPSDRDNQPQHF. For the CDR3, the DNA is TGTGCCATCAGGCCAAGCGACAGAGACAATCAGCCCCAGCATTTT.

The chain couples TRBV4-2 to TRBJ2-5; TRBD2 might be the D (7 bases). The CDR3 is 18 amino acids. Germline V gene lookup returns CDR1 LGHNA and CDR2 YNFKEQ. V was trimmed by 1 base and J by 5 bases, leaving 23 bases between them. For the CDR3, the DNA is TGTGCCAGCAGCCAAGTCTTCCCCCCGGGGGGCCGTGGGGAGACCCAGTACTTC. Translation: CASSQVFPPGGRGETQYF.

The chain employs TRBV5-5 and TRBJ1-4; a weak D match, TRBD1 (6 bases). The V end was cut by 0 bases, the J end by 10 bases, with 10 bases between. Germline CDR1 reads SGHKS; CDR2 reads YYEKEE (reference sequence). The CDR3 totals 13 residues. CDR3 coding DNA: TGTGCCAGCAGCTTGGCAGGGGAGCGAAAACTGTTTTTT. This gives the protein CASSLAGERKLFF.

The chain has TRBV18 and TRBJ2-3, with TRBD1 as a possible D gene (5 bases). Germline CDR1 and CDR2: KGHSH and LQKENI. V shed 4 bases and J shed 6 bases, with 20 bases lying between them. The CDR3 is 16 residues long. The CDR3 bases are TGTGCCAGCTCACTACCAGTGCAGGGTTATTTGGATACGCAGTATTTT. Residues: CASSLPVQGYLDTQYF.

This clone was detected a few times. V usage is TRBV19 and J usage is TRBJ1-5; the D is unclear. There are 15 residues in the CDR3. The V gene's germline CDR1 is LNHDA and CDR2 SQIVND (reference sequence). V was trimmed by 6 bases and J by 0 bases, leaving 12 bases between them. CDR3 DNA sequence: TGTGCCAGTAGCCAGGAACCCTATAGCAATCAGCCCCAGCATTTT. This codes for CASSQEPYSNQPQHF.

The chain couples TRBV19 to TRBJ2-1; possibly TRBD1 or TRBD2 for D (5 bases each). This CDR3 region has 14 residues. V lost 8 bases and J lost 0, with 11 bases in between. Germline CDR1 LNHDA, CDR2 SQIVND (reference sequence). Here the CDR3 DNA reads TGTGCCAGTTCCGGGACGGGCTCCTACAATGAGCAGTTCTTC. Translated: CASSGTGSYNEQFF.